These 13 T cell receptor beta chains share one sample of origin, sequenced in a study of blood T cell repertoires in COVID-19. The table came from immunoSEQ multiplex PCR; TCRdb's copy has only in-frame clones and leaves some out. The sample lists some 120,000 clones, roughly nine tenths occurring once. The sequencing sample was made of peripheral blood. The source of these receptors is a man between 60 and 70 years old with COVID-19, enrolled during active disease.

The chain uses TRBV7-9 and TRBJ2-1, with TRBD2 matching 8 bases. V dropped 3 bases and J dropped 7; count of bases not matched to a gene: 8. Germline V CDR1 and CDR2: SEHNR, FQNEAQ (reference sequence). The CDR3 sequence is 15 residues long. The CDR3 nucleotides are TGTGCCAGCAGCTTTGCCAGCGGGAGAGGGAATGAGCAGTTCTTC. This codes for CASSFASGRGNEQFF.

The genes are TRBV21-1 and TRBJ2-7; the table's D gene call, TRBD1, was not cross checked with the DNA. TRBV21-1 is described as a pseudogene. The CDR3 is made up of 13 amino acids. CDR3 sequence: CASSRQGANEQYF. CDR3 bases: TGTGCCAGCAGCCGACAGGGGGCGAACGAGCAGTACTTC.

The rearrangement joins TRBV19 to TRBJ2-7; 7 bases line up with TRBD1. There are 14 residues in the CDR3. V lost 5 bases, J lost 2 bases, and 6 bases stayed unmatched. CDR1 and CDR2 from the germline V gene are LNHDA and SQIVND (reference sequence). CDR3 bases: TGTGCCAGTAGTTTAGGACAGGCCGCCTACGAGCAGTACTTC. It yields the protein CASSLGQAAYEQYF.

This rearrangement joins TRBV6-5 to TRBJ2-3; 8 bases are a match to TRBD1. Trimming at V came to 2 bases and at J to 6 bases, leaving 7 bases not matched to a gene. From germline, CDR1 is MNHEY and CDR2 SVGAGI. The CDR3 loop spans 15 amino acids. The CDR3 loop reads CASSYQGTGGDTQYF. DNA for the CDR3: TGTGCCAGCAGTTACCAGGGGACAGGAGGGGATACGCAGTATTTT.

This sequence joins TRBV6-5 and TRBJ1-2; D is ambiguous. The germline V gene has CDR1 MNHEY and CDR2 SVGAGI. This CDR3 comprises 13 residues. V shed 7 bases and J shed 2 bases, with 11 bases lying between them. As DNA, the CDR3 is TGTGCCAGCACTCGGCGGGAGAACTATGGCTACACCTTC. Amino acid sequence: CASTRRENYGYTF.

In its sample, this clone was seen once. V and J are TRBV5-1 and TRBJ1-2; the D gene is possibly TRBD1 (5 bases). Germline CDR1 SGHRS, CDR2 YFSETQ. V lost 3 bases to trimming and J lost 0 bases, with 9 bases between them. CDR3 length: 14 residues. The CDR3 DNA reads as TGCGCCAGCAGCTCGGACACGACTAACTATGGCTACACCTTC. Translating gives CASSSDTTNYGYTF. The variable domain in full, with the rest retrieved from reference TRBV5-1 and TRBJ1-2, is KAGVTQTPRYLIKTRGQQVTLSCSPISGHRSVSWYQQTPGQGLQFLFEYFSETQRNKGNFPGRFSGRQFSNSRSEMNVSTLELGDSALYLCASSSDTTNYGYTFGSGTRLTVV.

The V and J genes are TRBV30 and TRBJ2-1, with 13 bases fitting TRBD2. CDR1 is GTSNPN, CDR2 SVGIG, per germline (reference sequence). The CDR3 has 16 amino acids. With 5 bases clipped from V and 8 bases from J, the junction kept 12 bases outside the gene matches. The CDR3 protein is CAWATGGLAGIHEQFF. The CDR3 nucleotides read TGTGCCTGGGCGACAGGGGGACTAGCGGGAATTCATGAGCAGTTCTTC.

This chain joins TRBV5-1 and TRBJ1-6; 8 positions match TRBD1. This CDR3 spans 16 amino acids. The trim removed 4 bases at V and 6 bases at J, leaving 9 bases unmatched. Germline CDR1 SGHRS, CDR2 YFSETQ. CDR3 sequence reads: CASSAAGTGPNSPLHF. DNA for the CDR3: TGCGCCAGCAGCGCGGCCGGGACAGGACCTAATTCACCCCTCCACTTT.

J is TRBJ1-4 and V is TRBV11-3; D uncertain. V was pared by 3 bases and J by 4 bases, with 9 bases between. Germline V gene lookup returns CDR1 SGHNT and CDR2 YENEEA. This CDR3 has 14 amino acids. CDR3 nucleotides: TGTGCCAGCAGCTTGGCAGCGCGTAATGAAAAACTGTTTTTT. Its translation is CASSLAARNEKLFF.

Details on this clone: Other DNA variants within this sample encode the same CDR3. The V and J genes are TRBV18 and TRBJ1-1; D might be TRBD1 (5 bases). Germline V gene sequence: CDR1 KGHSH, CDR2 LQKENI. The CDR3 covers 13 residues. The V gene lost 3 bases and the J gene lost 3 bases, with 8 bases spanning the gap. In DNA, the CDR3 is TGTGCCAGCTCACCTTCCAGGGACACTGAAGCTTTCTTT. Translating gives CASSPSRDTEAFF.

CDR3 bases: TGCGCCAGCAGCCAAGAACTAGCGGGAGGGTCCACAGATACGCAGTATTTT. This codes for CASSQELAGGSTDTQYF. The J gene is TRBJ2-3, the V gene TRBV4-3, with TRBD2 identical over 13 bases. This CDR3 contains 17 residues. Germline V gene data show CDR1 as LGHNA and CDR2 as YSLEER. The J segment lost 2 bases and the V segment lost 0 bases, leaving 2 bases of the junction unmatched.

This clone was found a few times. The rearrangement links TRBV27 to TRBJ2-7; possible D gene TRBD1, 6 bases. The CDR3 spans 12 residues. Germline values: CDR1 MNHEY, CDR2 SMNVEV (reference sequence). Trimming pared 6 bases from V and 5 bases from J, leaving 11 bases between. The CDR3 DNA is TGTGCCAGCAGGACAGGATGGGACGAGCAGTACTTC. This gives the protein CASRTGWDEQYF.

The chain carries TRBV28 and TRBJ2-1; a weak D match, TRBD2 (5 bases). The germline V and J ends were trimmed by 2 bases and 10 bases, with 15 bases remaining between them. There are 14 residues in the CDR3. Germline lookup yields CDR1 MDHEN and CDR2 SYDVKM. The CDR3 coding sequence is TGTGCCAGCAGTTTACAGACTCCTAAGCGGGAGCAGTTCTTC. Amino acid sequence: CASSLQTPKREQFF.